Within the sample, the clone carrying this TCR beta chain is medium-sized. Its antigen is still unknown. Libraries were prepared by immunoSEQ multiplex PCR; TCRdb keeps only in-frame clonotypes and omits some of them. This sample includes about 26,000 clones with no singletons; its ten biggest clones take up around 4%. The data were taken from a study of T cell clonality in common variable immunodeficiency. Donors gave roughly 5 to 8 ml heparinized peripheral whole blood. Study results and caveats: TCRbeta clonality was increased in CVID versus healthy controls. CVID subjects shared fewer TCRbeta clones than healthy controls did. In common variable immunodeficiency, TCR beta chains reportedly carried fewer deletions and N-nucleotide insertions.

Sequencing was done on a sample of peripheral blood mononuclear cells. The sequence was collected from a human donor with common variable immunodeficiency.

The CDR3 is CASSTLTDTQYF. CDR3 DNA, as far as it was read: TGTGCCAGTAGTACCCTCACAGATACG. The J gene is TRBJ2-3, the V gene TRBV19, with D unresolved. The read falls 3 residues short of the CDR3 end, and the missing part is taken from the germline J gene. Germline V gene sequence: CDR1 LNHDA, CDR2 SQIVND (reference sequence). CDR3 length: 12 amino acids. The V end was cut by 4 bases, the J end by 2 bases, with 4 bases between.